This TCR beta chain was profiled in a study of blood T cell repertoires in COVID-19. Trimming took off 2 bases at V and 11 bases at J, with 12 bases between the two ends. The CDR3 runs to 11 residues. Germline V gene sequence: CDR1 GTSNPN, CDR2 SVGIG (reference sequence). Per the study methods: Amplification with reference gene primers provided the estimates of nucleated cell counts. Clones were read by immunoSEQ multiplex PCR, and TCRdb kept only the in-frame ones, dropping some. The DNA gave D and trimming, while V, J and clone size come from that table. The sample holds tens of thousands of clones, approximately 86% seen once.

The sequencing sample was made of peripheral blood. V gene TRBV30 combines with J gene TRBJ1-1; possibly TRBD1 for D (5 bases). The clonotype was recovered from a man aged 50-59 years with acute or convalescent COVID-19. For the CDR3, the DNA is TGTGCCTGGAGTCCCAGGGTGAAGGCTTTCTTT. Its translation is CAWSPRVKAFF.